Below are 9 T cell receptor beta chains sequenced from a single sample in a study of beta chain features in type 1 diabetes. The sequenced template was cDNA made from the entire isolated RNA. Produced via immunoSEQ multiplex PCR; TCRdb's table is partial and in-frame only. The data show around 340,000 clones, 15% to 20% seen once. Sequencing used naive CD4+ T cells from blood. The receptors were sampled from a woman aged 18-35 years in good health.

The sample holds a few counts of this clone. This sequence joins TRBV10-3 and TRBJ2-2; a possible D gene is TRBD1 (5 bases). V was clipped by 10 bases and J by 1 base, with 10 bases between them. Per germline, CDR1 ENHRY and CDR2 SYGVKD. The CDR3 has 13 residues. The CDR3 spells CATGHQNTGELFF. The CDR3 bases are TGTGCCACTGGACACCAGAACACCGGGGAGCTGTTTTTT.

The CDR3 DNA is TGTGCCAGCAGCCCCGGGGATAAAGAGACCCAGTACTTC. Encoded protein: CASSPGDKETQYF. The rearrangement uses TRBV5-5 and TRBJ2-5; the D gene is possibly TRBD2 (5 bases). The CDR3 has 13 residues. V lost 4 bases, J lost 3 bases, and 10 bases lay in between. Germline CDR1 SGHKS, CDR2 YYEKEE (reference sequence).

This clone has only a few counts. The same CDR3 also results from other DNA sequences found in this sample. This chain links TRBV2 with TRBJ2-5; D is ambiguous. The germline V and J ends were trimmed by 2 bases and 5 bases, with 6 bases remaining between them. The CDR3 runs to 12 residues. Germline V gives CDR1 SNHLY, CDR2 FYNNEI. The CDR3 DNA reads as TGTGCCAGCAGTGAAACCGGGGAGACCCAGTACTTC. This gives the protein CASSETGETQYF.

The V call is TRBV2, the J call TRBJ2-3, with TRBD2 matching 8 bases. Trimming removed 11 bases from V and 6 bases from J; junction bases left unmatched: 13. Germline CDR1 and CDR2: SNHLY and FYNNEI. The CDR3 is 14 residues long. The CDR3 loop reads CAGNSGTRSDTQYF. The DNA of the CDR3 is TGTGCCGGGAACTCCGGGACTAGATCGGATACGCAGTATTTT.

The chain employs TRBV7-2 and TRBJ2-1, with TRBD2 matching 10 bases. This CDR3 is built from 13 residues. With 6 bases clipped from V and 8 bases from J, the junction kept 4 bases outside the gene matches. CDR1 SGHTA and CDR2 FQGNSA come from the germline V gene. This CDR3 reads CASSRTSGDEQFF. As DNA, the CDR3 is TGTGCCAGCAGTCGGACTAGCGGCGATGAGCAGTTCTTC.

This clone appeared a few times. The chain employs TRBV18 and TRBJ1-5, with no clear D. V lost 6 bases, J lost 1 base, and 7 bases lay in between. CDR3 length: 13 residues. Germline V gives CDR1 KGHSH, CDR2 LQKENI. This CDR3 is CASSEGSNQPQHF. CDR3 bases: TGTGCCAGCTCTGAGGGCAGCAATCAGCCCCAGCATTTT.

Only a few counts were recorded for this clone. The V call is TRBV20-1, the J call TRBJ2-5; D not certain. Trimming shortened V by 0 bases and J by 5 bases, and 4 bases separated the two germline ends. CDR3 length: 11 residues. The germline CDR1 and CDR2 sequences are DFQATT and SNEGSKA (reference sequence). The CDR3 reads CSARDSETQYF. DNA of the CDR3: TGCAGTGCTAGAGATAGTGAGACCCAGTACTTC.

This clone was seen only a few times. This chain joins TRBV30 and TRBJ1-5, with 8 bases identical to TRBD1. In germline, CDR1 is GTSNPN, CDR2 SVGIG (reference sequence). CDR3 length: 15 amino acids. Losses at the gene ends were 1 base for V and 4 bases for J; bases not matched to a gene: 6. CDR3 sequence reads: CAWSGQGILNQPQHF. In nucleotides, the CDR3 is TGTGCCTGGAGTGGACAGGGGATCCTAAATCAGCCCCAGCATTTT.

The V gene is TRBV9, the J gene TRBJ1-1, with a possible D match to TRBD1 (5 bases). V was trimmed by 1 base and J by 5 bases, leaving 18 bases between them. Germline assignment: CDR1 SGDLS and CDR2 YYNGEE. CDR3 length: 16 amino acids. The chain's CDR3 is CASSVLGLHGGTEAFF. The CDR3 coding sequence is TGTGCCAGCAGCGTACTGGGACTCCACGGTGGAACTGAAGCTTTCTTT. Based on the CDR3 plus reference TRBV9 and TRBJ1-1, the full variable domain is DSGVTQTPKHLITATGQRVTLRCSPRSGDLSVYWYQQSLDQGLQFLIQYYNGEERAKGNILERFSAQQFPDLHSELNLSSLELGDSALYFCASSVLGLHGGTEAFFGQGTRLTVV.